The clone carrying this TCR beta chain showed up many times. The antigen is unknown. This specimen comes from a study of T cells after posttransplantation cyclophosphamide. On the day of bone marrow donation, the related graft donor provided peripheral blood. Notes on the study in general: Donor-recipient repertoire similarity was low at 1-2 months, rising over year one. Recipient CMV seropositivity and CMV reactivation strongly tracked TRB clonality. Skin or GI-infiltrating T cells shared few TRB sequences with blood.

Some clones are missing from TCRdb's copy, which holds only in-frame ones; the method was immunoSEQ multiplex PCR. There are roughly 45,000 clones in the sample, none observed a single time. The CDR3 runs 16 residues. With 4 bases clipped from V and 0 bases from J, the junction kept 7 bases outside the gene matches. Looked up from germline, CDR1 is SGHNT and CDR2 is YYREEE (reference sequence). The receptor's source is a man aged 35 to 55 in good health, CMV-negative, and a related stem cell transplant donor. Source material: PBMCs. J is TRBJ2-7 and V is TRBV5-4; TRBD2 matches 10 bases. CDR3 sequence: CASSTLLAGVSYEQYF. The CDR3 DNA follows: TGTGCCAGCAGCACCCTTCTAGCGGGGGTCTCCTACGAGCAGTACTTC.